This entry features one T cell receptor (beta chain) sequence. This CDR3 region has 16 residues. CDR1 and CDR2 from the germline V gene are MNHNS and SASEGT. J was trimmed by 6 bases and V by 3 bases; bases with no gene match: 12. The data stem from a study of cytomegalovirus exposure and HLA in healthy donors. PCR primers comprised 60 Vbeta and 13 Jbeta primers. The repertoire was sequenced with immunoSEQ multiplex PCR; TCRdb's copy has only in-frame clones and lacks some. The sample yields 150,000 to 180,000 clones, around 70% seen once. Material for sequencing was PBMCs. The origin of this receptor is a man aged 30-40 years in good health and CMV-seronegative. This chain links TRBV6-1 with TRBJ1-2; 8 bases agree with TRBD1. The CDR3 DNA follows: TGTGCCAGCAGTGACGCCAGCCCTACAGGGGGACATGGCTACACCTTC. Translated, it gives CASSDASPTGGHGYTF.